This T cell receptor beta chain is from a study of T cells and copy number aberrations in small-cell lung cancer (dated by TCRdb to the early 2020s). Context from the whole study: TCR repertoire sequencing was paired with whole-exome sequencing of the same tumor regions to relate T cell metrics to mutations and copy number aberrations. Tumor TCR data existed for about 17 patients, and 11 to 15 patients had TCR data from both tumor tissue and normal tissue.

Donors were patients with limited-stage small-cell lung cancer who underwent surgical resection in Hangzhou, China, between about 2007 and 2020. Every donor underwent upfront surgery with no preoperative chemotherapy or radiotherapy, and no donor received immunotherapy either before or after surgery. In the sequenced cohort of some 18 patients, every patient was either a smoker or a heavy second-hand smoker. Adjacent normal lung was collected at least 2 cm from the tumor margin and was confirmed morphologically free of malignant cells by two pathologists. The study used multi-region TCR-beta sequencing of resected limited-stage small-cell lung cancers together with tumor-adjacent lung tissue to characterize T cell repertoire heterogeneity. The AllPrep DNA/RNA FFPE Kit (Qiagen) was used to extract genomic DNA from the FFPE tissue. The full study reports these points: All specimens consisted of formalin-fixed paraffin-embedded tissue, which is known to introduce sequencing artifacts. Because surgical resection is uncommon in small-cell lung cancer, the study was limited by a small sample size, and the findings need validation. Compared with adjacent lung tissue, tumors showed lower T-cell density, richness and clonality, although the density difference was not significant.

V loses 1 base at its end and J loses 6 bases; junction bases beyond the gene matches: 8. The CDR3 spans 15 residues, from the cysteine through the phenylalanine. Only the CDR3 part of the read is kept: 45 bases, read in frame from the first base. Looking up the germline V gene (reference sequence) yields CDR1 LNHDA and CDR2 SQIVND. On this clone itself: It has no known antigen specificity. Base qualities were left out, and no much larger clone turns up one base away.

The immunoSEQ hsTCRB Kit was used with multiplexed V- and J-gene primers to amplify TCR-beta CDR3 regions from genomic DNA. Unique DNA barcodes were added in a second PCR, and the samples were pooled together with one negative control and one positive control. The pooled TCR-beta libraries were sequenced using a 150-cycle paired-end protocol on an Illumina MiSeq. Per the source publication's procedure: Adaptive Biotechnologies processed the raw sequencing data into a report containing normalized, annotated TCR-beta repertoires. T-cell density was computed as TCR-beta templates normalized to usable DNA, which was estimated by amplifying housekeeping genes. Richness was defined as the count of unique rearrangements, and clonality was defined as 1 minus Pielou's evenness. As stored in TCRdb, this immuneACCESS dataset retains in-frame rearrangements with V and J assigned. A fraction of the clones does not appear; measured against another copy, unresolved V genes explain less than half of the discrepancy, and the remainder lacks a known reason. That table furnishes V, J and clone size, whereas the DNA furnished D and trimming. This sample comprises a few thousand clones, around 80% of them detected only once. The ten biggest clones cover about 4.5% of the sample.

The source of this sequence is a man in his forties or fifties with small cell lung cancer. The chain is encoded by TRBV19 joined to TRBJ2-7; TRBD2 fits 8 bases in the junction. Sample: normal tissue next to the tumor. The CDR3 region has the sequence CASSIGGGRLSEQYF. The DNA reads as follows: TGTGCCAGTAGTATAGGCGGGGGGCGCTTGAGCGAGCAGTACTTC.